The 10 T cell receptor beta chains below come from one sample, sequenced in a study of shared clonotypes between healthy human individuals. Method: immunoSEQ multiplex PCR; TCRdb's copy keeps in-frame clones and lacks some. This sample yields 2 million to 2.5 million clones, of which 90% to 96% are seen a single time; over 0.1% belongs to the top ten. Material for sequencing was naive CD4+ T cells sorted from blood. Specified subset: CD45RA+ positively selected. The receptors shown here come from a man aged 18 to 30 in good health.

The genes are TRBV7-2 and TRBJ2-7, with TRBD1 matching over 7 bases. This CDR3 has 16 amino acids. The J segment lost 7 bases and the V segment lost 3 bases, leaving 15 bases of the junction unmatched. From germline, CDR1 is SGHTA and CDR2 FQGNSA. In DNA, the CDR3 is TGTGCCAGCAGCTTCTTGTCCGGGACAGTTCCCCTTGAGCAGTACTTC. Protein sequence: CASSFLSGTVPLEQYF.

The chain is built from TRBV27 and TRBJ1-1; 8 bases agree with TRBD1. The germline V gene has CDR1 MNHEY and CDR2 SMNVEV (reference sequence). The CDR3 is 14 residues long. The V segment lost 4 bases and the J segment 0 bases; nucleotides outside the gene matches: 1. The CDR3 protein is CASSWTGLNTEAFF. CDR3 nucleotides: TGTGCCAGCAGTTGGACAGGGTTGAACACTGAAGCTTTCTTT.

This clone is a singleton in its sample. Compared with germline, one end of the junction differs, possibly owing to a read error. CDR3 bases: TGTGCCAGTAGTATTCAGGGACTAGCGGGCGTTGAGGAGTTCTTC. Encoded protein: CASSIQGLAGVEEFF. J is TRBJ2-1 and V is TRBV19; 12 bases fit TRBD2. The CDR3 has 15 residues. The germline gives CDR1 LNHDA, CDR2 SQIVND (reference sequence).

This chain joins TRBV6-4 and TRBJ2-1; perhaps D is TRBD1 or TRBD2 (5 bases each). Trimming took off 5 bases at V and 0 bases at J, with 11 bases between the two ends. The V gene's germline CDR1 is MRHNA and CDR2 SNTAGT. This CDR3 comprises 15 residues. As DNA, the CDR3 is TGTGCCAGCAGTTCCGGGGCTAGCTCCTACAATGAGCAGTTCTTC. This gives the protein CASSSGASSYNEQFF.

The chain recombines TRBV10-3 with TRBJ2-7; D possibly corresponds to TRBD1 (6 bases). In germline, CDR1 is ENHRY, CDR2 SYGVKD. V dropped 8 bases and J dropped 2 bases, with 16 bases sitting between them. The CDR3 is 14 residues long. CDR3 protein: CAIGQGPMAYEQYF. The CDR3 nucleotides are TGTGCCATCGGTCAGGGGCCAATGGCCTACGAGCAGTACTTC.

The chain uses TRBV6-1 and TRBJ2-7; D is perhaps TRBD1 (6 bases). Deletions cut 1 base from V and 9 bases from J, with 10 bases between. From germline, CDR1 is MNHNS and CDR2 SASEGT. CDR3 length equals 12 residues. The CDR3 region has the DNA TGTGCCAGCAGTGAAGGAGACAGGCGGCAGTACTTC. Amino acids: CASSEGDRRQYF.

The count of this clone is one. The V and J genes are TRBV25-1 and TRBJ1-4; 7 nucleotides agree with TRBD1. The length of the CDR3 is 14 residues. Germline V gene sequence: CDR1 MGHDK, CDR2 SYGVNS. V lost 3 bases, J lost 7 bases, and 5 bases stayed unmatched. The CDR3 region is CASSEYRGSEKLFF. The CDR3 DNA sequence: TGTGCCAGCAGTGAGTACAGGGGAAGTGAAAAACTGTTTTTT.

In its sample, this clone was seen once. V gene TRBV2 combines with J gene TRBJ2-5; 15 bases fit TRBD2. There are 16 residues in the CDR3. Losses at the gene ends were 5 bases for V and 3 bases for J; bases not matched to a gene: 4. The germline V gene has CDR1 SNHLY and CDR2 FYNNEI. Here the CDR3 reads CASSRGLAGGKETQYF. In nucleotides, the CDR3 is TGTGCCAGCAGTAGGGGACTAGCGGGGGGTAAAGAGACCCAGTACTTC.

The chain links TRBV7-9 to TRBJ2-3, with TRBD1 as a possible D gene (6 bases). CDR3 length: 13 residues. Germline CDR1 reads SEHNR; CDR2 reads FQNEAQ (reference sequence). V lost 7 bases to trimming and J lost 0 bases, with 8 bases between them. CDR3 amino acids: CASKTGSTDTQYF. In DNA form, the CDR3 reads TGTGCCAGCAAAACAGGGAGCACAGATACGCAGTATTTT.

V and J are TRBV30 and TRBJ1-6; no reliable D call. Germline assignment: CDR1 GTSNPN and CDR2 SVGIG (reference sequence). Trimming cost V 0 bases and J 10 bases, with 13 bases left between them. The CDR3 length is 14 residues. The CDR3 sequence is CAWSVAGFYSPLHF. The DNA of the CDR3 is TGTGCCTGGAGTGTGGCGGGGTTTTACTCACCCCTCCACTTT.